One TCR beta chain is described in this entry. The antigen is undetermined. The protocol was immunoSEQ multiplex PCR, while the TCRdb copy is restricted to in-frame clones and leaves out a portion. Of roughly 130,000 clones listed, roughly nine tenths are singletons. The record originates from a study of T cell responses to AZD1222 COVID-19 vaccine. Study-wide results and caveats: Baseline serology detected seropositivity in only six AZD1222 recipients.

Sequencing was performed on peripheral blood, taken on day 0 of AZD1222 vaccination. The receptor was derived from an adult in good health.

This CDR3 reads CASSRQGGNQPQHF. Written as DNA, the CDR3 is TGCGCCAGCAGCAGACAGGGCGGCAATCAGCCCCAGCATTTT. The gene calls are TRBV5-1 and TRBJ1-5, with TRBD1 identical over 7 bases. Germline assignment: CDR1 SGHRS and CDR2 YFSETQ. Losses at the gene ends were 4 bases for V and 2 bases for J; bases not matched to a gene: 3. This CDR3 is 14 amino acids long.